This T cell receptor beta chain was captured in a study of PD-L1 blockade in urothelial cancer. Study in general: Between 0 and 3 prior chemotherapy regimens had been given to patients. Blood underwent analysis 3 weeks (second dose) and 6 weeks after treatment began. Median T cell yield from blood was roughly 140,000.

Noted time point: pretreatment peripheral blood. V shed 6 bases and J shed 9 bases, with 18 bases lying between them. CDR1 is MDHEN, CDR2 SYDVKM, per germline. This CDR3 has 14 residues. Synthetic spike-ins, TCR analog templates, were added into each PCR. This table comes from immunoSEQ multiplex PCR, and its TCRdb copy is limited to in-frame clones, with some not included. The sample holds tens of thousands of clones, approximately 80% seen once. The V and J genes are TRBV28 and TRBJ1-5; tentatively, D is TRBD1 (5 bases). This sequence originates from a man aged 35 to 55 with urothelial cancer. The source was PBMCs, collected around atezolizumab (anti-PD-L1) treatment. The CDR3 nucleotides read TGTGCCAGCAGGCGGGTCACGGAGGGGCGGCCCCAGCATTTT. This sequence encodes CASRRVTEGRPQHF.